A selection of T cell receptor beta chains follows, all from one sample in a study of cytomegalovirus exposure and HLA in healthy donors. TCRdb keeps only in-frame clones here, not all; method: immunoSEQ multiplex PCR. The table includes approximately 180,000 clones, approximately 81% detected once. The sample comprised PBMCs. These receptors were collected from a woman in her twenties or thirties in good health and CMV-seronegative. CDR3s include the opening cysteine and the closing phenylalanine or tryptophan. A D gene is named only where the DNA matches it firmly. A row's size may be missing; if present it is once, few, many or a size class.

v_gene	j_gene	abundance	d_gene	CDR3aa	CDR3nt
TRBV28	TRBJ1-3	-	-	CASSTGSSGNTIYF	TGTGCCAGCAGTACAGGTAGCTCTGGAAACACCATATATTTT
TRBV5-4	TRBJ2-7	-	TRBD1	CASSIGQGPYEQYF	TGTGCCAGCAGCATCGGACAGGGCCCCTACGAGCAGTACTTC
TRBV4-3	TRBJ2-6	-	-	CASSHLQGSGANGLTF	TGCGCCAGCAGCCATCTCCAGGGTTCTGGGGCCAACGGCCTGACTTTC
TRBV6-4	TRBJ2-1	-	-	CAIKGDYNEQFF	TGTGCCATCAAGGGGGACTACAATGAGCAGTTCTTC
TRBV9	TRBJ2-7	-	TRBD2	CASSIGLATSYEQYF	TGTGCCAGCAGCATCGGACTAGCGACCTCCTACGAGCAGTACTTC
TRBV7-8	TRBJ2-3	-	TRBD2	CASSLTTSSALDTQYF	TGTGCCAGCAGCCTAACGACTAGCTCGGCCTTAGATACGCAGTATTTT
TRBV19	TRBJ1-2	-	-	CASRPQGYASGYTF	TGTGCCAGTAGACCACAGGGATATGCGTCTGGCTACACCTTC
TRBV28	TRBJ1-5	-	-	CAATGPRGPQHF	TGTGCTGCGACAGGTCCGCGAGGGCCCCAGCATTTT
TRBV19	TRBJ1-1	-	-	CASSIVANTEAFF	TGTGCCAGTAGTATAGTGGCGAACACTGAAGCTTTCTTT
TRBV7-8	TRBJ2-7	-	TRBD1	CASSFAQGSSYEQYF	TGTGCCAGCAGCTTCGCACAGGGGTCCTCCTACGAGCAGTACTTC
TRBV28	TRBJ2-7	-	-	CASTVRSGGSYEQYF	TGTGCCAGCACCGTTCGCTCCGGGGGCTCCTACGAGCAGTACTTC
TRBV28	TRBJ2-5	-	-	CASSVQETQYF	TGTGCCAGCAGCGTACAAGAGACCCAGTACTTC
TRBV9	TRBJ2-4	-	-	CASSVEDRTYIQYF	TGTGCCAGCAGCGTAGAGGACCGGACATACATTCAGTACTTC
TRBV28	TRBJ1-1	-	-	CASSGPTDLGAFF	TGTGCCAGCAGCGGACCGACAGACCTTGGGGCTTTCTTT
TRBV5-1	TRBJ2-3	once	TRBD2	CASSDLGLVDTDTQYF	TGCGCCAGCAGTGACCTGGGACTAGTAGACACAGATACGCAGTATTTT
TRBV9	TRBJ2-7	-	-	CASSDAGMNAYEQYF	TGTGCCAGCAGCGACGCGGGGATGAATGCCTACGAGCAGTACTTC
TRBV7-9	TRBJ2-1	-	TRBD2	CASSLGISGTGVEQFF	TGTGCCAGCAGCTTAGGGATCAGCGGGACTGGGGTTGAGCAGTTCTTC
TRBV5-1	TRBJ2-7	-	-	CASSLGGRKSYEQYF	TGCGCCAGCAGCTTGGGGGGCAGGAAATCCTACGAGCAGTACTTC
TRBV27	TRBJ1-4	-	-	CASSLGWGGGEKLFF	TGTGCCAGCAGTTTAGGGTGGGGGGGTGGTGAAAAACTGTTTTTT
TRBV4-3	TRBJ2-3	few	TRBD2	CASSQALAGLVTDTQYF	TGCGCCAGCAGCCAGGCTTTAGCGGGACTTGTCACAGATACGCAGTATTTT
TRBV19	TRBJ2-3	-	TRBD2	CASSPNEGLAGGDTQYF	TGTGCCAGTAGTCCAAATGAGGGACTAGCGGGCGGAGATACGCAGTATTTT
TRBV19	TRBJ2-7	-	-	CASSIGLSAARYEQYF	TGTGCCAGTAGTATTGGTCTTTCAGCGGCCAGATACGAGCAGTACTTC
TRBV27	TRBJ2-1	-	-	CASSLGGSPFYNEQFF	TGTGCCAGCAGTTTAGGGGGGTCTCCGTTCTACAATGAGCAGTTCTTC
TRBV4-1	TRBJ1-5	-	-	CASSPGGTNQPQHF	TGCGCCAGCAGCCCTGGGGGGACCAATCAGCCCCAGCATTTT
TRBV4-1	TRBJ2-1	few	TRBD2	CASSPGLASNEQFF	TGCGCCAGCAGTCCGGGACTAGCTTCCAATGAGCAGTTCTTC
TRBV19	TRBJ1-5	-	TRBD1	CASSVGQAPYSNQPQHF	TGTGCCAGTAGTGTAGGACAGGCCCCATATAGCAATCAGCCCCAGCATTTT
TRBV27	TRBJ2-3	-	TRBD1	CASSTSDRGLTDTQYF	TGTGCCAGCAGTACCTCGGACAGGGGTTTGACAGATACGCAGTATTTT
TRBV5-6	TRBJ2-7	few	-	CASSRQGYGYEQYF	TGTGCCAGCAGCCGTCAGGGGTATGGGTACGAGCAGTACTTC
TRBV2	TRBJ2-1	-	TRBD2	CASGASGSSYNEQFF	TGTGCCAGCGGGGCTAGCGGCAGCTCCTACAATGAGCAGTTCTTC
TRBV7-8	TRBJ2-1	-	-	CASSFRTQSSYNEQFF	TGTGCCAGCAGCTTCCGGACACAGAGCTCCTACAATGAGCAGTTCTTC
TRBV27	TRBJ2-3	-	TRBD2	CASSFLAGGSTDTQYF	TGTGCCAGCAGTTTTTTAGCGGGAGGTAGCACAGATACGCAGTATTTT
TRBV5-1	TRBJ2-2	-	-	CASSFGGGELFF	TGCGCCAGCAGCTTCGGGGGCGGGGAGCTGTTTTTT
TRBV25-1	TRBJ2-1	-	TRBD2	CASSIGLVGNEQFF	TGTGCCAGCAGTATAGGACTAGTGGGCAATGAGCAGTTCTTC
TRBV7-9	TRBJ2-7	-	TRBD1	CSSSPPAGGSTYEQYF	TGTTCCAGCAGTCCACCCGCAGGGGGCAGCACCTACGAGCAGTACTTC
TRBV9	TRBJ2-1	-	-	CASSAQNEQFF	TGTGCCAGCAGCGCCCAGAATGAGCAGTTCTTC
TRBV27	TRBJ1-1	few	-	CASSPPTGIGTEAFF	TGTGCCAGCAGTCCCCCGACAGGAATCGGCACTGAAGCTTTCTTT
TRBV30	TRBJ2-7	-	TRBD2	CAWRVVAGGYEQYF	TGTGCCTGGAGGGTCGTAGCGGGAGGGTACGAGCAGTACTTC
TRBV5-8	TRBJ2-7	-	TRBD1	CASSPRQGLYEQYF	TGTGCCAGCAGCCCACGACAGGGTCTTTACGAGCAGTACTTC
TRBV27	TRBJ1-2	once	-	CASSFASGAGQSYTF	TGTGCCAGCAGTTTCGCTTCAGGGGCGGGTCAGAGCTACACCTTC
TRBV27	TRBJ2-4	-	-	CASSPRGKLAKNSQYF	TGTGCCAGCAGTCCCCGAGGAAAACTAGCCAAAAACAGTCAGTACTTC
TRBV9	TRBJ2-1	-	-	CASSVDSGGRGPYNEQFF	TGTGCCAGCAGCGTAGACTCGGGAGGCAGGGGACCCTACAATGAGCAGTTCTTC
TRBV7-2	TRBJ1-6	-	TRBD1	CASSLVRRDRENSPLHF	TGTGCCAGCAGCTTAGTTCGCCGGGACAGGGAAAATTCACCCCTCCACTTT
TRBV30	TRBJ1-6	-	TRBD1	CAWSPSTGVAHNSPLHF	TGTGCCTGGAGTCCGTCGACAGGGGTAGCCCATAATTCACCCCTCCACTTT
TRBV5-4	TRBJ2-5	-	-	CASSLQGSETQYF	TGTGCCAGCAGCTTACAGGGTTCGGAGACCCAGTACTTC
TRBV7-9	TRBJ1-2	-	-	CASSDSSYGYTF	TGTGCCAGCAGTGACAGTTCCTATGGCTACACCTTC
TRBV7-2	TRBJ2-7	-	-	CASSFGGSSYEQYF	TGTGCCAGCAGCTTCGGAGGGAGCTCCTACGAGCAGTACTTC
TRBV4-3	TRBJ2-7	many	TRBD2	CASSQGSGTGSYEQYF	TGCGCCAGCAGCCAAGGAAGCGGGACGGGATCCTACGAGCAGTACTTC
TRBV28	TRBJ1-2	-	-	CASSGRTRGGNYGYTF	TGTGCCAGCAGTGGGAGAACAAGAGGAGGTAACTATGGCTACACCTTC
TRBV7-9	TRBJ2-7	-	TRBD1	CASSSTEAGTGFHEQYF	TGTGCCAGCAGTTCAACCGAAGCCGGGACAGGGTTTCACGAGCAGTACTTC
TRBV14	TRBJ2-5	once	TRBD2	CASSLGGTKTQYF	TGTGCCAGCAGCCTCGGGGGGACGAAGACCCAGTACTTC
TRBV9	TRBJ2-1	-	TRBD2	CASSARGRGLADNEQFF	TGTGCCAGCAGCGCCCGAGGTAGGGGACTAGCAGACAATGAGCAGTTCTTC
TRBV11-2	TRBJ2-7	few	-	CASSLVFQGSYEQYF	TGTGCCAGCAGCTTAGTCTTCCAGGGATCCTACGAGCAGTACTTC
TRBV19	TRBJ1-2	-	TRBD1	CASSMGQPYGYTF	TGTGCCAGTAGTATGGGACAGCCCTATGGCTACACCTTC
TRBV27	TRBJ1-5	few	TRBD1	CASRPLGQGGNQPQHF	TGTGCCAGCCGACCCCTAGGACAGGGGGGCAATCAGCCCCAGCATTTT
TRBV4-3	TRBJ2-7	-	-	CASSQDRFGSSYEQYF	TGCGCCAGCAGCCAAGATAGGTTTGGGAGCTCCTACGAGCAGTACTTC
TRBV5-4	TRBJ1-6	-	TRBD1	CASSLDGQGTSPLHF	TGTGCCAGCAGCTTGGACGGACAGGGGACTTCGCCCCTCCACTTT
TRBV11-2	TRBJ2-7	-	-	CASSPVGGVPNEQYF	TGTGCCAGCAGCCCGGTAGGGGGAGTTCCCAACGAGCAGTACTTC
TRBV25-1	TRBJ2-3	-	-	CASSEFDRLTDTQYF	TGTGCCAGCAGTGAATTCGACAGGCTCACAGATACGCAGTATTTT
TRBV18	TRBJ1-3	-	TRBD1	CASSMGQGTGNTIYF	TGTGCCAGCTCCATGGGACAGGGAACTGGAAACACCATATATTTT
TRBV6-6	TRBJ2-7	-	TRBD1	CASSYLRDRVYEQYF	TGTGCCAGCAGTTACCTGCGGGACAGGGTGTACGAGCAGTACTTC